This TCR beta chain was obtained from a study of blood T cell repertoires in COVID-19. Study background: Sites in the United States, Italy and Spain provided acute and convalescent COVID-19 samples.

Germline V gene sequence: CDR1 MNHEY, CDR2 SVGAGI. Trimming took off 2 bases at V and 0 bases at J, with 8 bases between the two ends. The CDR3 consists of 16 residues. Using immunoSEQ multiplex PCR, the repertoire was profiled, and TCRdb retains in-frame clones only, with some absent. The sample gives about 390,000 clones, around 87% of which show up once; 2.3% is in the top ten. It was during active infection that Seattle patients were enrolled and then longitudinally followed. The chain carries TRBV6-5 and TRBJ2-6; D is unresolved. Sequenced input: peripheral blood. The source is a woman aged 60-75 years with COVID-19, enrolled during active disease. The CDR3 spells CASSYGRYSGANVLTF. The CDR3 coding sequence is TGTGCCAGCAGTTACGGCAGGTACTCTGGGGCCAACGTCCTGACTTTC.